The source of this T cell receptor (beta chain) is a study of blood T cell repertoires in COVID-19. The CDR3 sequence is 17 residues long. V was cut by 4 bases and J by 5 bases, with 22 bases left in between. Germline V gene sequence: CDR1 SGHRS, CDR2 YFSETQ. Clones were read by immunoSEQ multiplex PCR, and TCRdb kept only the in-frame ones, dropping some. The sample holds 66,000 or so clones, roughly 75% seen once. Material: peripheral blood. The chain couples TRBV5-1 to TRBJ2-4; D unresolved. This TCR was recovered from a human donor in a cohort sampled during active COVID-19. DNA of the CDR3: TGCGCCAGCAGCCCAGTTTATTCCAGCGCAAAACAAAACATTCAGTACTTC. The encoded protein is CASSPVYSSAKQNIQYF.